These 26 T cell receptor beta chains came from one sample sequenced in a study of human CD8 memory T cell subsets. Sequencing libraries of TCR beta were made by UMI-labeled 5' RACE. Each CDR3 protein gets one entry in TCRdb, which reprocessed the 5' RACE reads and gives no DNA. The sample's table shows around 3,400 distinct CDR3 sequences. The specimen was CD8+ effector memory T cells (TEM) sorted from PBMCs. Subset indicated: effector memory CD8 T cells, CCR7- CD45RO+ CD95+. The receptors were sampled from a human donor in good health.

CDR3 sequence: CSAREGAGIESGELFF. The chain couples TRBV20-1 to TRBJ2-2; with no DNA, the TCRdb D assignment of TRBD1 cannot be verified. The CDR3 loop spans 16 amino acids. Germline-derived CDR1 and CDR2 are DFQATT and SNEGSKA (reference sequence).

The chain carries TRBV7-8 and TRBJ2-7. Germline V lookup: CDR1 SGHVS, CDR2 FQNEAQ. The CDR3 covers 14 residues. The CDR3: CASSLVDGSYEQYF.

This clonotype is classed as medium-sized by frequency. CDR3 region: CSVEETSGTSDTQYF. The chain links TRBV29-1 to TRBJ2-3; TCRdb gives TRBD2 as the D gene, but with no DNA this cannot be confirmed. The CDR3 extends over 15 amino acids. CDR1 and CDR2 (germline): SQVTM, ANQGSEA.

The genes are TRBV11-2 and TRBJ1-5. The germline gives CDR1 SGHAT, CDR2 FQNNGV. CDR3 length: 13 amino acids. The CDR3 region is CASSFASDQPQHF.

According to its frequency, this clonotype is large. CDR3 region: CASSITPAGVQEQYF. The chain joins TRBV5-1 to TRBJ2-7; as DNA is missing, the TRBD2 call by TCRdb cannot be tested. This CDR3 is built from 15 residues. Looked up from germline, CDR1 is SGHRS and CDR2 is YFSETQ.

The chain recombines TRBV12-3 or TRBV12-4 with TRBJ1-2. The CDR3 sequence is 12 residues long. The CDR3 protein is CASRSGGEGYTF.

The chain employs TRBV15 and TRBJ2-2; the D call of TRBD1 rests on TCRdb alone, since no DNA is present to check it. The CDR3 has 15 amino acids. Germline CDR1 LNHNV, CDR2 YYDKDF (reference sequence). This CDR3 is CATSRSGEATGELFF.

V usage is TRBV10-3 and J usage is TRBJ2-3; the TRBD1 assignment by TCRdb is unverifiable without DNA. The CDR3 runs to 15 residues. Germline CDR1 ENHRY, CDR2 SYGVKD. This CDR3 is CAISDSGGITDTQYF.

The chain is built from TRBV5-1 and TRBJ2-1; without DNA, the TCRdb call of TRBD2 cannot be checked. Germline CDR1 reads SGHRS; CDR2 reads YFSETQ. The CDR3 totals 15 residues. The CDR3 spells CASSLAGADNNEQFF.

CDR3 sequence reads: CASSQPSTDTQYF. This chain connects TRBV4-1 to TRBJ2-3. The length of the CDR3 is 13 residues. The germline CDR1 and CDR2 sequences are MGHRA and YSYEKL.

V usage is TRBV20-1 and J usage is TRBJ2-7; TCRdb's assignment of TRBD1 cannot be checked, as there is no DNA. Per the germline V gene, CDR1 is DFQATT and CDR2 is SNEGSKA (reference sequence). The CDR3 totals 18 residues. CDR3 protein: CSARTPGGAGTYSYEQYF.

The rearrangement joins TRBV12-3 or TRBV12-4 to TRBJ2-7; TCRdb designates TRBD1, a call that cannot be tested without DNA. The CDR3 extends over 13 amino acids. CDR3 amino acids: CASSLPGFYEQYF.

The chain joins TRBV5-6 to TRBJ2-1; TCRdb indicates TRBD2, and absent DNA this call remains unverified. The CDR3 totals 16 residues. Germline V lookup: CDR1 SGHDT, CDR2 YYEEEE. The CDR3 spells CASSFYLTSGSNEQFF. Complete variable domain (other parts from reference TRBV5-6 and TRBJ2-1): DAGVTQSPTHLIKTRGQQVTLRCSPKSGHDTVSWYQQALGQGPQFIFQYYEEEERQRGNFPDRFSGHQFPNYSSELNVNALLLGDSALYLCASSFYLTSGSNEQFFGPGTRLTVL.

Frequency places this clonotype as medium-sized. The J gene is TRBJ2-2, the V gene TRBV6-5; lacking DNA, the TRBD1 call made by TCRdb goes unchecked. Germline assignment: CDR1 MNHEY and CDR2 SVGAGI. This CDR3 is 15 amino acids long. The CDR3 region is CASSPGTGESGELFF.

The rearrangement joins TRBV6-1 to TRBJ2-7; TCRdb's D gene call, TRBD2, goes unchecked for lack of DNA. In germline, CDR1 is MNHNS, CDR2 SASEGT. The CDR3 sequence is 14 residues long. CDR3 in amino acids: CASSEKAGEDEQYF.

This rearrangement joins TRBV28 to TRBJ2-4. The CDR3 has 16 residues. Germline-derived CDR1 and CDR2 are MDHEN and SYDVKM. CDR3 in amino acids: CASSSAGRAAKNIQYF.

The chain combines TRBV30 with TRBJ1-1. This CDR3 comprises 14 residues. Germline-derived CDR1 and CDR2 are GTSNPN and SVGIG (reference sequence). This CDR3 reads CAWSVGPESTEAFF.

The chain employs TRBV4-1 and TRBJ2-7; there is no DNA to check the TCRdb D call of TRBD1. This CDR3 has 15 residues. Germline V lookup: CDR1 MGHRA, CDR2 YSYEKL. The CDR3 sequence is CASSQAGLPTYEQYF.

The chain employs TRBV7-9 and TRBJ1-1. The CDR3 has 15 residues. CDR1 SEHNR and CDR2 FQNEAQ come from the germline V gene (reference sequence). This chain's CDR3 is CASSSRLRTHTEAFF. Together with reference TRBV7-9 and TRBJ1-1, the CDR3 gives the full variable domain: DTGVSQNPRHKITKRGQNVTFRCDPISEHNRLYWYRQTLGQGPEFLTYFQNEAQLEKSRLLSDRFSAERPKGSFSTLEIQRTEQGDSAMYLCASSSRLRTHTEAFFGQGTRLTVV.

The V gene is TRBV20-1, the J gene TRBJ2-1. The CDR3 covers 13 residues. Germline V gene data show CDR1 as DFQATT and CDR2 as SNEGSKA (reference sequence). CDR3: CSARSLAGNEQFF.

The CDR3 sequence is CASSHLGAGGTETQYF. This chain links TRBV12-3 or TRBV12-4 with TRBJ2-5; as DNA is missing, the TRBD2 call by TCRdb cannot be tested. The CDR3 has 16 residues.

This rearrangement joins TRBV19 to TRBJ1-2. This CDR3 comprises 16 residues. CDR1 is LNHDA and CDR2 is SQIVND in the germline V gene (reference sequence). The CDR3 is CASSDSWDSDLYGYTF. Full variable domain (rest looked up from reference TRBV19 and TRBJ1-2): DGGITQSPKYLFRKEGQNVTLSCEQNLNHDAMYWYRQDPGQGLRLIYYSQIVNDFQKGDIAEGYSVSREKKESFPLTVTSAQKNPTAFYLCASSDSWDSDLYGYTFGSGTRLTVV.

The V call is TRBV5-4, the J call TRBJ2-7. The germline gives CDR1 SGHNT, CDR2 YYREEE (reference sequence). CDR3 length: 11 residues. The CDR3 loop is CASSWGYEQYF.

The chain couples TRBV15 to TRBJ2-3. From germline, CDR1 is LNHNV and CDR2 YYDKDF (reference sequence). The CDR3 is 16 residues long. The CDR3 reads CATSRDSRTITDTQYF.

The genes are TRBV18 and TRBJ2-1; TCRdb selects TRBD2, and the lack of DNA leaves this call unchecked. Germline lookup yields CDR1 KGHSH and CDR2 LQKENI. The CDR3 is 17 residues long. The CDR3 spells CASSRAVPRARHNEQFF.

The rearrangement uses TRBV20-1 and TRBJ2-7. The CDR3 totals 14 residues. Germline values: CDR1 DFQATT, CDR2 SNEGSKA (reference sequence). CDR3 sequence reads: CSARGPDLTYEQYF.